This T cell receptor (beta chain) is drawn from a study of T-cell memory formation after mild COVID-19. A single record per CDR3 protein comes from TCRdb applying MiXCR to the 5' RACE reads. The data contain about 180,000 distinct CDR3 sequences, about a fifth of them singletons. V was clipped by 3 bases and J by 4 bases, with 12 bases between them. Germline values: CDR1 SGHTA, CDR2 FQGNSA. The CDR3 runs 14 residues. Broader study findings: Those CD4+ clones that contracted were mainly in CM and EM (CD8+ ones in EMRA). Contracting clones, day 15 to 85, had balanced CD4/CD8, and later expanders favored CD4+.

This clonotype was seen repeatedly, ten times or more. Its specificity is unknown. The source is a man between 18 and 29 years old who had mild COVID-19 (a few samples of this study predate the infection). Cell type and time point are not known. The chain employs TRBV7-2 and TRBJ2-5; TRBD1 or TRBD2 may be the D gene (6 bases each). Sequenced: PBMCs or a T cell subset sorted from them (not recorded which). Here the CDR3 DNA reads TGTGCCAGCAGCTTGGGGGCGGGGAGAGAGACCCAGTACTTC. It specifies CASSLGAGRETQYF.